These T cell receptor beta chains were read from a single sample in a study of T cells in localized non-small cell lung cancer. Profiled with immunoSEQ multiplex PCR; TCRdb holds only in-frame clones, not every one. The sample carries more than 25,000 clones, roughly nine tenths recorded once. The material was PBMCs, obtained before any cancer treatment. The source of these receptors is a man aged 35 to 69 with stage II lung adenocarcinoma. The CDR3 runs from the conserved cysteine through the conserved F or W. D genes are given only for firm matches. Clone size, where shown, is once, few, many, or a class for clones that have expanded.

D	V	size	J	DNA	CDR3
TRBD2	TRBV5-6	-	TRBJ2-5	TGTGCCAGCAGCTTGACTGGACTAGTGCAGGAGACCCAGTACTTC	CASSLTGLVQETQYF
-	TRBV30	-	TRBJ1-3	TGTGCCTGGAGTCCGGGGGGTTCTGGAAACACCATATATTTT	CAWSPGGSGNTIYF
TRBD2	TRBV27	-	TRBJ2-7	TGTGCCAGCAGTTTATACCCCCCCGGACTAGCCAGCTCCTACGAGCAGTACTTC	CASSLYPPGLASSYEQYF
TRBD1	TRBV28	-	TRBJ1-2	TGTGCCAGCAGTTTGGTACAGGGGCTAGGTGGCTACACCTTC	CASSLVQGLGGYTF
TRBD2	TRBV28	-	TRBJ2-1	TGTGCCAGCACCGATGGGTTTGGGTTTGCGGGAGGGAGCTCCTACAATGAGCAGTTCTTC	CASTDGFGFAGGSSYNEQFF
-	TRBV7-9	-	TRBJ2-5	TGTGCCAGCAGCTTAAGGGGGGAGGGTTCGTACCAAGAGACCCAGTACTTC	CASSLRGEGSYQETQYF
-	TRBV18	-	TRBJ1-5	TGTGCCAGCTCAGCCTCAGATAGCAATCAGCCCCAGCATTTT	CASSASDSNQPQHF
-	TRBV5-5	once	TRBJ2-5	TGTGCCAGCAGTTTTACAGGGTACCAAGAGACCCAGTACTTC	CASSFTGYQETQYF
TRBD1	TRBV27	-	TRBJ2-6	TGTGCCAGCGGAAGGACAGGCCTCTCTGGGGCCAACGTCCTGACTTTC	CASGRTGLSGANVLTF
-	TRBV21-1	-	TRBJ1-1	TGTGCCAGCAGCGCCAGGACAGTCCTTGAAGCTTTCTTT	CASSARTVLEAFF
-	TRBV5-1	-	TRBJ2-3	TGCGCCAGCAGCTTGGACGGGACTAGCACAGATACGCAGTATTTT	CASSLDGTSTDTQYF
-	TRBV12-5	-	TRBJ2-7	TGTGCTAGTGGTTTCAGAGGGGGGACCTACGAGCAGTACTTC	CASGFRGGTYEQYF
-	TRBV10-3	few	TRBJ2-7	TGTGCCATCAGTGAGTCGGTGGGGTTGCCCTACGAGCAGTACTTC	CAISESVGLPYEQYF
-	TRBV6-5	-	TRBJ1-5	TGTGCCAGCAGTCAACGGGAGTATCAGCCCCAGCATTTT	CASSQREYQPQHF
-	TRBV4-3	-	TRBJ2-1	TGCGCCAGCAGCCAAGAAGTAGCAACTACCTACAATGAGCAGTTCTTC	CASSQEVATTYNEQFF
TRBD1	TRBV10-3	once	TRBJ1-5	TGTGCCAGCAGGGACAGGGGGATCTATCAGCCCCAGCATTTT	CASRDRGIYQPQHF
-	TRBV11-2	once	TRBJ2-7	TGTGCCAGCAGCTTGGGTGTTTTTGAGCAGTACTTC	CASSLGVFEQYF
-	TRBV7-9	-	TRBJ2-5	TGTGCCAGCAGCTCAGGAGTCGGGGCTGCAAACCCCAAGACCCAGTACTTC	CASSSGVGAANPKTQYF
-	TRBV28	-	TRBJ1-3	TGTGCCAGCAGTTTCGCGGGCGCGTCTGGAAACACCATATATTTT	CASSFAGASGNTIYF
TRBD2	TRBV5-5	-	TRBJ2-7	TGTGCCAGCAGTACGTTGGGTCCCAGGGAGGGCGAGCAGTACTTC	CASSTLGPREGEQYF
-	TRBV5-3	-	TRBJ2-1	TGTGCCAGAAGGATGTTTGAACCTAAGTGGTTCTTC	CARRMFEPKWFF
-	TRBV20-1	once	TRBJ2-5	TGCAGTGCTAGGTCGGGGGAGACCCAGTACTTC	CSARSGETQYF
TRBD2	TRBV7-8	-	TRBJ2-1	TGTGCCAATGGACTAGGTTACTGGGATGAGCAGTTCTTC	CANGLGYWDEQFF
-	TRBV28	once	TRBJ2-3	TGTGCCAGCAGTTTAGGGACCACTAGCACAGATACGCAGTATTTT	CASSLGTTSTDTQYF
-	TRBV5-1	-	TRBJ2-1	TGCGCCAGCAGTTTCGACAACAGTTACAATGAGCAGTTCTTC	CASSFDNSYNEQFF
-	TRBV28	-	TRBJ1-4	TGTGCCACAGGACAGCCGGCTAATGAAAAACTGTTTTTT	CATGQPANEKLFF
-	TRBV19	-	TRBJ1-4	TGTGCCAGTAGTACTTCGGCAGGGTCGAATGAAAAACTGTTTTTT	CASSTSAGSNEKLFF
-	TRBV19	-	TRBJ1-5	TGTGCCAGTAGTATGGACGGTAATGAGAATCAGCCCCAGCATTTT	CASSMDGNENQPQHF
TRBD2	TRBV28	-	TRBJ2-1	TGTGCCAGCAGGCCCGTAGCGGGAGCATACAATGAGCAGTTCTTC	CASRPVAGAYNEQFF
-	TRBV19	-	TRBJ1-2	TGTGCCGCCGGGAGGGAGGGTTTCGGTGGCTACACCTTC	CAAGREGFGGYTF
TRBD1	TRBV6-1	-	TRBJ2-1	TGTGCCAGCAGACCCGGGACAGGGCGTTACAATGAGCAGTTCTTC	CASRPGTGRYNEQFF
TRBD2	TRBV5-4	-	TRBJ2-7	TGTGCCAGCAGCCCGCTGGGGGGAGGGGCCTACGAGCAGTACTTC	CASSPLGGGAYEQYF
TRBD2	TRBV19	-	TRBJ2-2	TGTGCCAGTAGTCCCCTCAGCGGGGGGGGCACCGGGGAGCTGTTTTTT	CASSPLSGGGTGELFF
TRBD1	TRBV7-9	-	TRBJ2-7	TGTGCCAGCAGTTTTTCCCTTCCGGGACAGGGATCGAATGGGCAGTACTTC	CASSFSLPGQGSNGQYF
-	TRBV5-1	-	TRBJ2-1	TGCGCCAGCAGAACAGGAGGGTCCTACAATGAGCAGTTCTTC	CASRTGGSYNEQFF
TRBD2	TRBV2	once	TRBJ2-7	TGTGCCAGCATAGGTCTGGCGGGAGAAGAGCAGTACTTC	CASIGLAGEEQYF
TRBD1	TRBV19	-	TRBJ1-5	TGTGCCACGGCGGCCGGACAGGGGGATCAGCCCCAGCATTTT	CATAAGQGDQPQHF
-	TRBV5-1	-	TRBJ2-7	TGCGCCAGCAGCTTGAATCAGGGTGGCGAGCAGTACTTC	CASSLNQGGEQYF
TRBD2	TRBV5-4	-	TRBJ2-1	TGTGCCAGCACCACCCCCGGGAGGGCCTACAATGAGCAGTTCTTC	CASTTPGRAYNEQFF
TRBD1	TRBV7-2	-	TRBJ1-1	TGTGCCAGCAGCTTAGCGAGGTACAGGGGGCTTGAAGAGACTGAAGCTTTCTTT	CASSLARYRGLEETEAFF
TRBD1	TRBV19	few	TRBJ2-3	TGTGCCAGTAGTAAAAGGGGACAGAGCGTCTCTAGCACAGATACGCAGTATTTT	CASSKRGQSVSSTDTQYF
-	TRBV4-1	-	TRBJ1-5	TGCGCCAGCAGCCACCGGAGGGACCAATATAGCAATCAGCCCCAGCATTTT	CASSHRRDQYSNQPQHF
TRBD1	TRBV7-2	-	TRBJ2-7	TGTGCCAGCAGCCGGGACAGGGTTTACGAGCAGTACTTC	CASSRDRVYEQYF
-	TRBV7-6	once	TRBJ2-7	TGTGCCAGCAGCTTAGCGCCGGGTCGGGAGCAGTACTTC	CASSLAPGREQYF
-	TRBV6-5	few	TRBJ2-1	TGTGCCAGCAGTCGATCCGCCCATCATGAGCAGTTCTTC	CASSRSAHHEQFF